The sequence of this T cell receptor beta chain was determined in a study of CD8+ T cells in alopecia areata. General study results and limits: Sharing of TCRs across patients appeared less clear than in mice, possibly for HLA-related reasons.

Worth noting for this clone: Its antigen is unknown.

This CDR3 contains 15 residues. Per germline, CDR1 SGHVS and CDR2 FQNEAQ. V lost 5 bases and J lost 6, with 17 bases in between. Sorting from PBMCs produced CD4+ and CD8+ T cells. Following RNA extraction, reverse transcription yielded cDNA that acted as the sequencing template. TCRdb keeps only in-frame clones here, not all; method: immunoSEQ multiplex PCR. The sample lists about 140,000 clones; around 57% were seen once. Sequenced: CD4+ T cells sorted from blood. The rearrangement links TRBV7-8 to TRBJ2-1, with a possible D match to TRBD1 (5 bases). The receptor was isolated from a human donor in good health. This chain's CDR3 is CASSPRTPGGNEQFF. The CDR3 DNA sequence: TGTGCCAGCAGCCCGCGGACACCCGGCGGCAATGAGCAGTTCTTC.